Listed below are T cell receptor beta chains from one sample, sequenced in a study of CD8 T cells in ankylosing spondylitis. TCRdb analysed the 5' RACE reads with MiXCR anew, one entry per CDR3 protein. The table lists 85,000 to 100,000 distinct CDR3 sequences, roughly 8.3% of them singletons, with about a tenth in the top ten. Material for sequencing was blood, either unsorted or a sorted T cell fraction (not recorded which). The receptor set was obtained from a male donor with ankylosing spondylitis or in good health (not recorded which). Each CDR3 is given with its conserved first and last residue. The D gene is left open where the match is weak. Only part of the rows carry a size: once, few, many, or a class if the clone is expanded.

d_call clone_size j_call v_call cdr3_nt cdr3_aa
NA NA TRBJ2-2 TRBV12-3/TRBV12-4 TGTGCCAGCAGTTTTGCAAGCACCGGGGAGCTGTTTTTT CASSFASTGELFF
NA many TRBJ2-4 TRBV5-5 TGTGCCAGCAGCTCCTCGAGCTCGAGGGACATTCAGTACTTC CASSSSSSRDIQYF
TRBD2 many TRBJ2-7 TRBV7-9 TGTGCCAGCAGCTTACCCACTAGCGGGAGGTTCGAGCAGTACTTC CASSLPTSGRFEQYF
NA many TRBJ1-6 TRBV4-2 TGTGCCAGCAGCCAAGGTCCAGGCGGCTATAATTCACCCCTCCACTTT CASSQGPGGYNSPLHF
NA many TRBJ1-6 TRBV4-3 TGCGCCAGCAGCCCCGAATTGATTGTTAGTTCACCCCTCCACTTT CASSPELIVSSPLHF
NA many TRBJ2-1 TRBV20-1 TGCAGTGCTAGGCGTAGCGCCTTCTCCTACAATGAGCAGTTCTTC CSARRSAFSYNEQFF
NA many TRBJ1-1 TRBV20-1 TGCAGTGCTAGAGACCCGAACACTGAAGCTTTCTTT CSARDPNTEAFF
NA many TRBJ2-7 TRBV15 TGTGCCACCAGCCCCCGAACAGGCTTAACCTCCTACGAGCAGTACTTC CATSPRTGLTSYEQYF
NA many TRBJ1-1 TRBV5-1 TGCGCCAGCAGCCCCCAAGGCTCTGAAGCTTTCTTT CASSPQGSEAFF
NA many TRBJ2-6 TRBV6-4 TGTGCCAGCAGTATGGGGGGGGCCAACGTCCTGACTTTC CASSMGGANVLTF
TRBD2 many TRBJ2-7 TRBV4-2 TGTGCCAGCAGCCAAGAGTTGTCGAGCGGGATCTACGAGCAGTACTTC CASSQELSSGIYEQYF
NA NA TRBJ2-7 TRBV5-1 TGCGCCAGCAGCTTTCGAGCCCAGGGCGAGCAGTACTTC CASSFRAQGEQYF
NA few TRBJ2-7 TRBV11-1 TGTGCCAGCAGCTTATTGCGAACAGGTTACGAGCAGTACTTC CASSLLRTGYEQYF
NA many TRBJ1-1 TRBV5-1 TGCGCCAGCAGCTTGGGCTGGGACGGCATGAACACTGAAGCTTTCTTT CASSLGWDGMNTEAFF
NA NA TRBJ2-2 TRBV7-2 TGTGCCAGCAGCCCTATGTTGGGAGCCACCGGGGAGCTGTTTTTT CASSPMLGATGELFF
NA NA TRBJ2-1 TRBV11-3 TGTGCCAGCAGCTTAGGCCGGGATACCTACAATGAGCAGTTCTTC CASSLGRDTYNEQFF
NA many TRBJ1-1 TRBV20-1 TGCAGTGCTAGGAGGGAAGTTGCCACTGAAGCTTTCTTT CSARREVATEAFF
TRBD1 many TRBJ1-4 TRBV4-3 TGCGCCAGCAGCCACGTGGGACAGGGGGATGAAAAACTGTTTTTT CASSHVGQGDEKLFF
NA many TRBJ2-7 TRBV20-1 TGCAGTGCTAGAGATCATCATAACCCCTACGAGCAGTACTTC CSARDHHNPYEQYF
TRBD2 many TRBJ2-5 TRBV6-2/TRBV6-3 TGTGCCAGCCCCCCCGGTAGCGGGGCCGGAGTGGAGACCCAGTACTTC CASPPGSGAGVETQYF
NA many TRBJ2-1 TRBV20-1 TGCAGTGCTAGAGATCCACTGAACAATGAGCAGTTCTTC CSARDPLNNEQFF
NA few TRBJ1-1 TRBV7-2 TGTGCCAGCAGCTCACAGCCGAACACTGAAGCTTTCTTT CASSSQPNTEAFF
NA few TRBJ2-3 TRBV7-2 TGTGCCAGCAGCCGGGACTCTAGCACAGATACGCAGTATTTT CASSRDSSTDTQYF
NA many TRBJ1-1 TRBV7-8 TGTGCCAGCAGCTCTTATGAGGGACCTGAAGCTTTCTTT CASSSYEGPEAFF